This is a list of T cell receptor beta chains from one sample in a study of blood T cell repertoires in COVID-19. Only in-frame clones appear in the TCRdb table, and some are missing; sequencing was by immunoSEQ multiplex PCR. The top ten clones hold about 4% of a sample with more than 300,000 clones, 85% to 90% of them seen once. Sequencing was performed on PBMCs or T cells enriched from blood (not recorded which). The receptors derive from a man aged 30 to 45 who had recovered from COVID-19. CDR3s leave out the opening cysteine and the closing phenylalanine or tryptophan.

J,V,CDR3
TRBJ2-3,TRBV6-5,ASSLNGGAADTQY
TRBJ1-2,TRBV9,ASSKLLLTGPGGGYT
TRBJ2-7,TRBV11-3,ASSLPPRDRRSSEQY
TRBJ1-2,TRBV7-2,ASSSYTGGAGGYT
TRBJ1-1,TRBV6-5,AIFLTEAF
TRBJ2-1,TRBV4-1,ASSQGGADNEQF
TRBJ2-3,TRBV5-1,ASSSGQVADTQY
TRBJ2-7,TRBV2,ASSESLRRPYEQY
TRBJ2-2,TRBV4-1,ASSQEGGDRTGTGELF
TRBJ2-4,TRBV11-2,ASSYGRQGERAKNIQY
TRBJ1-5,TRBV6-5,ASKANLVQPQH
TRBJ1-1,TRBV11-2,ASSLAPGQGDTEAF
TRBJ2-7,TRBV27,ASSFRQGFSYEQY
TRBJ1-2,TRBV18,ASSPLPQALGYGYT
TRBJ2-3,TRBV27,ATLLAGTDTQY
TRBJ2-5,TRBV2,ASSDRETQY
TRBJ2-2,TRBV2,ASSTGTTITGELF
TRBJ2-7,TRBV10-3,AINSGRDEQY
TRBJ1-4,TRBV7-9,ASSLEGQGITNEKLF
TRBJ2-6,TRBV28,ASIEAGGPAGANVLT
TRBJ1-2,TRBV13,ASRSGQNYGYT
TRBJ1-5,TRBV3-1/TRBV3-2,ASSPRDRRTYSNQPQH
TRBJ1-3,TRBV19,ASSIVPGSGNTIY
TRBJ2-1,TRBV7-6,ASSLVFPGLAGPNEQF
TRBJ1-2,TRBV14,ASSLTSGSPFGYT
TRBJ2-5,TRBV27,ASRGTGQETQY
TRBJ1-1,TRBV20-1,SASWGVYTEAF
TRBJ1-2,TRBV6-1,ASSEAGGTGRGYT
TRBJ2-2,TRBV19,ASIGGRLTGELF
TRBJ1-1,TRBV18,ASSPERNTEAF
TRBJ2-1,TRBV7-2,ASSLGVAGYNEQF
TRBJ2-7,TRBV7-9,ASSRGSGSYEQY
TRBJ2-5,TRBV18,ASSPLLARKEETQY
TRBJ2-7,TRBV30,AWSPGTGAVKEQY
TRBJ1-5,TRBV24-1,ATSDFSDQPQH
TRBJ2-7,TRBV5-1,ASSAGLNFYEQY
TRBJ1-1,TRBV6-5,ASRRAKNTEAF
TRBJ2-7,TRBV18,ASSPPSSRGSTSYEQY
TRBJ1-1,TRBV28,ASRQGAVRAF
TRBJ2-7,TRBV19,ASSIGSGSSEQY
TRBJ1-5,TRBV5-4,ASSLWGSNQPQH
TRBJ2-1,TRBV19,ASSISGSSYNEQF
TRBJ2-4,TRBV3-1/TRBV3-2,ASSQESRGTGSVPAKNIQY
TRBJ1-5,TRBV19,ASTQTVYQPQH
TRBJ1-5,TRBV28,ASSFGDRGRSQPQH
TRBJ2-7,TRBV27,ASSLFALSGSKHEQY
TRBJ2-7,TRBV7-6,ASSIYSSYEQY
TRBJ2-7,TRBV12-3/TRBV12-4,ASSWGVVYEQY
TRBJ2-7,TRBV14,ASSQGLSYEQY
TRBJ1-1,TRBV5-1,ASSPRSRGMNTEAF
TRBJ2-3,TRBV9,ASSVKAGMYADTQY
TRBJ1-1,TRBV12-5,ASGLQGNTEAF
TRBJ1-6,TRBV4-1,ASSQDPIRDRVLSPLH
TRBJ2-2,TRBV27,ASSAQGNTGELF
TRBJ2-5,TRBV27,ASSSPTSGSRETQY
TRBJ2-2,TRBV23-1,ASSHLDKHTGELF
TRBJ1-1,TRBV5-5,ASRGQGTEAF
TRBJ1-1,TRBV19,ASRGTGPDTEAF
TRBJ2-3,TRBV5-4,ASSLENRGTDTQY
TRBJ2-7,TRBV2,ASSVGGYGYEQY